These 3 T cell receptor beta chains were sequenced from one sample in a study of cytomegalovirus exposure and HLA in healthy donors (dated by TCRdb to 2017 to 2019). Libraries were built with the immunoSEQ multiplex PCR assay. For the multiplex PCR, a mixture combining 60 forward primers for TCR Vbeta segments and 13 reverse primers for TCR Jbeta segments was used. TCRdb limited this immuneACCESS table to in-frame rearrangements with V and J called. A share of clones is missing; checked studies link under half to unresolved V genes, and the rest is unexplained. The sample includes about 150,000 clones, with 82% observed a single time. The biggest ten clones account for 5.5% to 8.5% of the sample. Specimen: PBMCs. These receptors came from a woman aged 50 to 65 in good health and CMV-seropositive.

The chain is built from TRBV6-1 and TRBJ1-2; 7 nucleotides match TRBD1. Germline CDR1 and CDR2: MNHNS and SASEGT. The V segment lost 3 bases and the J segment 4 bases; nucleotides outside the gene matches: 5. This CDR3 region has 14 residues. For the CDR3, the DNA is TGTGCCAGCAGTGAGACAGGGAGTTTCTATGGCTACACCTTC. Translating gives CASSETGSFYGYTF.

This chain links TRBV28 with TRBJ2-3; D possibly corresponds to TRBD2 (6 bases). The V gene lost 4 bases and the J gene lost 4 bases, with 15 bases spanning the gap. Germline lookup yields CDR1 MDHEN and CDR2 SYDVKM. CDR3 length: 15 residues. The chain's CDR3 is CASSSSGGWPDTQYF. CDR3 coding DNA: TGTGCCAGCAGTTCTTCCGGGGGTTGGCCAGATACGCAGTATTTT.

This clone was observed a few times. The CDR3 protein is CSVEDLSSRGIQYF. CDR3 DNA sequence: TGCAGCGTTGAAGATCTATCCAGCCGCGGCATTCAGTACTTC. This chain uses TRBV29-1 with TRBJ2-4, with D uncertain. The CDR3 runs 14 residues. Germline CDR1 is SQVTM and CDR2 is ANQGSEA. The V and J ends lost 0 bases and 9 bases respectively, with 15 bases between them.